This paragraph covers one T cell receptor (beta chain) sequence. Its antigen remains unidentified. The data stem from a study of shared clonotypes between healthy human individuals. The assay was immunoSEQ multiplex PCR, and TCRdb's table has in-frame clones only and misses some. The sample has some 2,500,000 clones, approximately 93% seen once. The length of the CDR3 is 15 residues. Germline V CDR1 and CDR2: SGDLS, YYNGEE. The junction had 7 bases not matched to a gene; V was cut back by 5 bases and J by 3 bases. Notes on the study in general: Sequencing of the sorted subsets was shown by rarefaction to be incomplete despite large depth. As a rule, naive subsets had a larger estimated richness than memory subsets.

The sequencing sample was made of naive CD4+ T cells from PBMCs. Subset defined: CD45RA+ positively selected. The clonotype originates from a man younger than 35 in good health. Some clones in this sample may be carry-over from other donors' samples. The V and J genes are TRBV9 and TRBJ2-7; 11 bases agree with TRBD2. The CDR3: CASSPGTSGLYEQYF. The CDR3, as DNA: TGTGCCAGCAGTCCTGGGACTAGCGGCCTCTACGAGCAGTACTTC.